A selection of T cell receptor beta chains follows, all from one sample in a study of blood T cell repertoires in COVID-19. Some clones are missing from TCRdb's copy, which holds only in-frame ones; the method was immunoSEQ multiplex PCR. Of roughly 200,000 clones in the sample, roughly 76% are singletons; the top ten hold roughly 8.7%. Sequenced sample: peripheral blood. These receptors were taken from a woman between 50 and 59 years old with active or convalescent COVID-19. CDR3s include the opening cysteine and the closing phenylalanine or tryptophan. Each record gives: J gene, V gene, clone size, D gene, CDR3 length, CDR3 protein, CDR3 DNA. The D gene is left open where the match is weak. Where a row states a size, it is once, few, many or the class of an expanded clone; other rows omit it.

J gene: TRBJ1-3
V gene: TRBV9
clone size: NA
D gene: NA
CDR3 length: 14
CDR3 protein: CASSVGESGNTIYF
CDR3 DNA: TGTGCCAGCAGCGTAGGAGAGTCCGGAAACACCATATATTTT

J gene: TRBJ1-1
V gene: TRBV6-2/TRBV6-3
clone size: few
D gene: TRBD1
CDR3 length: 17
CDR3 protein: CASSTWDREAENTEAFF
CDR3 DNA: TGTGCCAGCAGTACCTGGGACAGGGAGGCTGAAAACACTGAAGCTTTCTTT

J gene: TRBJ2-5
V gene: TRBV20-1
clone size: NA
D gene: TRBD2
CDR3 length: 13
CDR3 protein: CSASIAGRETQYF
CDR3 DNA: TGCAGTGCTAGTATAGCGGGAAGGGAGACCCAGTACTTC

J gene: TRBJ1-5
V gene: TRBV10-3
clone size: NA
D gene: NA
CDR3 length: 12
CDR3 protein: CAISPPNQPQHF
CDR3 DNA: TGTGCCATCAGTCCTCCCAATCAGCCCCAGCATTTT

J gene: TRBJ2-5
V gene: TRBV5-4
clone size: NA
D gene: TRBD2
CDR3 length: 13
CDR3 protein: CASSPGGGETQYF
CDR3 DNA: TGTGCCAGCAGCCCCGGGGGGGGAGAGACCCAGTACTTC

J gene: TRBJ2-3
V gene: TRBV13
clone size: NA
D gene: NA
CDR3 length: 15
CDR3 protein: CASSDSTGEADTQYF
CDR3 DNA: TGTGCCAGCAGCGACAGTACAGGGGAGGCAGATACGCAGTATTTT

J gene: TRBJ1-5
V gene: TRBV19
clone size: NA
D gene: TRBD1
CDR3 length: 15
CDR3 protein: CASSLVGQGDQPQHF
CDR3 DNA: TGTGCCAGTAGTCTTGTCGGACAGGGAGATCAGCCCCAGCATTTT

J gene: TRBJ1-2
V gene: TRBV30
clone size: NA
D gene: TRBD1
CDR3 length: 15
CDR3 protein: CAWSVRTGGQSGYTF
CDR3 DNA: TGTGCCTGGAGTGTAAGGACAGGGGGTCAATCTGGCTACACCTTC

J gene: TRBJ2-7
V gene: TRBV6-5
clone size: NA
D gene: NA
CDR3 length: 14
CDR3 protein: CASKTGTGVYEQYF
CDR3 DNA: TGTGCCAGCAAGACCGGGACTGGAGTCTACGAGCAGTACTTC

J gene: TRBJ1-5
V gene: TRBV7-2
clone size: NA
D gene: TRBD1
CDR3 length: 14
CDR3 protein: CASSLGGQGQPQHF
CDR3 DNA: TGTGCCAGCAGCTTAGGAGGACAGGGGCAGCCCCAGCATTTT

J gene: TRBJ1-1
V gene: TRBV21-1
clone size: NA
D gene: NA
CDR3 length: 14
CDR3 protein: CASSKAGMSTEAFF
CDR3 DNA: TGTGCCAGCAGCAAGGCAGGGATGAGCACTGAAGCTTTCTTT

J gene: TRBJ1-6
V gene: TRBV6-2/TRBV6-3
clone size: NA
D gene: NA
CDR3 length: 14
CDR3 protein: CASSTTGDNSPLHF
CDR3 DNA: TGTGCCAGCAGCACCACAGGTGATAATTCACCCCTCCACTTT

J gene: TRBJ2-3
V gene: TRBV30
clone size: few
D gene: TRBD2
CDR3 length: 17
CDR3 protein: CAWSVIGGGTSTDTQYF
CDR3 DNA: TGTGCCTGGAGTGTAATCGGGGGGGGAACTAGCACAGATACGCAGTATTTT